These T cell receptor beta chains were read from a single sample in a study of neurological immune-mediated disorders. TCRdb re-derived calls from the 5' RACE reads in MiXCR, one entry per CDR3 protein. The sample includes 50,000 to 55,000 distinct CDR3 sequences, 3% to 4.5% seen only once; the top ten take 5.5% to 7.5%. Sequenced input: PBMCs. These receptors were collected from a man aged 55 to 69 with multiple sclerosis. The CDR3 runs from the conserved cysteine through the conserved F or W. A D gene is named only where the DNA matches it firmly. Only some rows state a clone size, as once, few, many or a class for expanded clones.

many | TRBD1 | TRBJ1-5 | 16 | TRBV7-6 | TGTGCCAGCAGCTTAGGGGGGGACAGGCGGAATCAGCCCCAGCATTTT | CASSLGGDRRNQPQHF
many | TRBD1 | TRBJ1-6 | 14 | TRBV27 | TGTGCCAGCAGTTTGGGACAGTTAGATTCACCCCTCCACTTT | CASSLGQLDSPLHF
many | TRBD2 | TRBJ2-1 | 16 | TRBV3-1 | TGTGCCAGCAGCCCTAGCGGGAGGACCGGATACAATGAGCAGTTCTTC | CASSPSGRTGYNEQFF
many | . | TRBJ1-2 | 15 | TRBV13 | TGTGCCAGCAGCTTAGGCAGATATTCGGTCAATGGCTACACCTTC | CASSLGRYSVNGYTF
many | TRBD1 | TRBJ1-1 | 14 | TRBV12-3/TRBV12-4 | TGTGCCAGTATAGGGGGCGTGAGGAACACTGAAGCTTTCTTT | CASIGGVRNTEAFF
many | TRBD2 | TRBJ2-1 | 16 | TRBV9 | TGTGCCAGCAGCGTATCCATAGCGGGGGGGCGTAATGAGCAGTTCTTC | CASSVSIAGGRNEQFF
many | . | TRBJ1-2 | 10 | TRBV23-1 | TGCGCCAGCAGTCAATCATCAGATAGCTTC | CASSQSSDSF
. | . | TRBJ1-2 | 13 | TRBV20-1 | TGCAGTGCTAGAGGGAAACAGGCTAATGGCTACACCTTC | CSARGKQANGYTF
many | TRBD1 | TRBJ1-5 | 17 | TRBV20-1 | TGCAGTGCTATGGACAGGGAAAAGGGCTATAGCAATCAGCCCCAGCATTTT | CSAMDREKGYSNQPQHF
many | . | TRBJ1-5 | 14 | TRBV15 | TGTGCCACCAGCGGAGGAAAAATGAATCAGCCCCAGCATTTT | CATSGGKMNQPQHF
many | TRBD2 | TRBJ2-3 | 16 | TRBV20-1 | TGCAGTGCTAGTACTAGCGGGAGAGCTAGCACAGATACGCAGTATTTT | CSASTSGRASTDTQYF
many | . | TRBJ2-1 | 15 | TRBV5-5 | TGTGCCAGCAGCTTAAGCCCGAGCTCCTACAATGAGCAGTTCTTC | CASSLSPSSYNEQFF
many | . | TRBJ2-1 | 15 | TRBV11-2 | TGTGCCAGCAGCCTAGACGGGGGTGTCAACAATGAGCAGTTCTTC | CASSLDGGVNNEQFF
many | . | TRBJ2-7 | 15 | TRBV5-1 | TGCGCCAGCAGCCTATCATCGACAGGTCTCCTCGAGCAGTACTTC | CASSLSSTGLLEQYF
. | . | TRBJ2-7 | 13 | TRBV27 | TGTGTCAGCAGCCGGCCGGGGGTGGACGAGCAGTACTTC | CVSSRPGVDEQYF
few | TRBD2 | TRBJ2-1 | 16 | TRBV18 | TGTGCCAGCTCACCGGAGGCGGGGGGCTCCTACAATGAGCAGTTCTTC | CASSPEAGGSYNEQFF
many | TRBD2 | TRBJ2-5 | 13 | TRBV19 | TGTGCCAGTACCGCGGGACTAACGAAGACCCAGTACTTC | CASTAGLTKTQYF
many | . | TRBJ2-7 | 14 | TRBV7-6 | TGTGCCAGCAGCTTACGGCAAAATTCCTACGAGCAGTACTTC | CASSLRQNSYEQYF
. | . | TRBJ1-5 | 16 | TRBV7-2 | TGTGCCAGCAGCTTAGTGGCGGAGGGAAGCAATCAGCCCCAGCATTTT | CASSLVAEGSNQPQHF
. | TRBD1 | TRBJ2-1 | 14 | TRBV5-1 | TGCGCCAGCAGCCCCGGGACAGGGGGCGATGAGCAGTTCTTC | CASSPGTGGDEQFF
medium-sized | . | TRBJ2-1 | 15 | TRBV20-1 | TGCAGTGCTAGAGTGGAGGGGGGGGTGGTCAATGAGCAGTTCTTC | CSARVEGGVVNEQFF
many | . | TRBJ2-3 | 15 | TRBV24-1 | TGTGCCACCAGTGATTCTAGGAGGATGGAAGATACGCAGTATTTT | CATSDSRRMEDTQYF
many | . | TRBJ2-7 | 12 | TRBV5-6 | TGTGCCAGCAGCTTGCTCCGACAGGAGCAGTACTTC | CASSLLRQEQYF
many | . | TRBJ1-5 | 14 | TRBV20-1 | TGCAGTGCTAGGAAAGGGATTAGCAATCAGCCCCAGCATTTT | CSARKGISNQPQHF
many | TRBD2 | TRBJ2-7 | 13 | TRBV7-6 | TGTGCCAGCAGCACGCGGGGGGGGGGCGAGCAGTACTTC | CASSTRGGGEQYF
few | . | TRBJ2-7 | 12 | TRBV29-1 | TGCAGCGTTATCAGGGGTACCTACGAGCAGTACTTC | CSVIRGTYEQYF